This TCR beta chain was captured in a study of shared clonotypes between healthy human individuals. Naive CD8 cells were CD45RO-negative, positively selected for CCR7, excluding terminally differentiated effector memory CD45RA+ cells. Here immunoSEQ multiplex PCR was the method, and the copy in TCRdb shows in-frame clones only, minus some. The sample lists roughly 850,000 clones; approximately 96% were seen once. The receptor was derived from a man aged 25 to 40 in good health. Sample: naive CD8+ T cells sorted from blood.

CDR3 sequence: CASSLTKWELFF. The CDR3 nucleotides are TGTGCCAGCAGCCTCACCAAGTGGGAGCTGTTTTTT. The rearrangement joins TRBV11-2 to TRBJ2-2; no firm D call. The CDR3 sequence is 12 residues long. The V gene lost 5 bases and the J gene lost 9 bases, with 10 bases spanning the gap. Germline-derived CDR1 and CDR2 are SGHAT and FQNNGV.